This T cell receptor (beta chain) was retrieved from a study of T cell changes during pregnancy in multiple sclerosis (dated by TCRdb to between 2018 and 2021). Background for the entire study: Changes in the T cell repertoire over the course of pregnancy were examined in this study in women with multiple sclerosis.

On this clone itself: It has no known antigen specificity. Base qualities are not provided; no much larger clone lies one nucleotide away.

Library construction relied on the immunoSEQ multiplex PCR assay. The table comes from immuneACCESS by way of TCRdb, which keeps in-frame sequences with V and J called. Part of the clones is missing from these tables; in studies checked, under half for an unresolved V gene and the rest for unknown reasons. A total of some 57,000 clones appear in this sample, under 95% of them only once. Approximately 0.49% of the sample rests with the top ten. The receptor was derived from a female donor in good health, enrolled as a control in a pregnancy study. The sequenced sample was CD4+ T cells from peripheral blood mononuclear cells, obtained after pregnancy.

The CDR3: CASSFVNQPQHF. The DNA sequence is TGTGCCAGCAGCTTCGTCAATCAGCCCCAGCATTTT. The chain links TRBV13 with TRBJ1-5; the D segment cannot be called with confidence. The CDR3 covers 12 residues, taking in both the cysteine and the phenylalanine. Kept here is only the CDR3 DNA, which spans 36 bases and is read in frame from base 1. CDR1 and CDR2, looked up from the germline V gene (reference sequence), are PRHDT and FYEKMQ. V drops 3 bases and J drops 3 bases, leaving 3 bases in between.